A selection of T cell receptor beta chains follows, all from one sample in a study of T-cell memory formation after mild COVID-19. Each CDR3 protein is one row after TCRdb ran MiXCR on the 5' RACE reads. This sample yields 400,000 to 500,000 distinct CDR3 sequences, of which 20% are seen a single time; 8.4% belongs to the top ten. Sequenced sample: PBMCs or a T cell subset sorted from them (not recorded which). These receptors were obtained from an adult woman who had mild COVID-19 (a few samples of this study predate the infection). Cell type and time point are not known. CDR3s include the opening cysteine and the closing phenylalanine or tryptophan. A D gene is named only where the DNA matches it firmly. Not every row has a clone size; where given, it reads once, few, many or a size class.

>NA|NA|TRBJ2-7|TRBV4-1
TGCGCCAGCAGCCTGAACCGGGACACCTACTACGAGCAGTACTTC
CASSLNRDTYYEQYF
>NA|NA|TRBJ1-2|TRBV20-1
TGCAGTGCTAGAGATAAGAGCATTCGACTTGGCTACACCTTC
CSARDKSIRLGYTF
>NA|NA|TRBJ1-1|TRBV7-8
TGTGCCAGCAGCTTACGAGGGAGTATGAGCACTGAAGCTTTCTTT
CASSLRGSMSTEAFF
>few|NA|TRBJ1-3|TRBV7-2
TGTGCCAGCAGCCGGGGACTGCACTCTGGAAACACCATATATTTT
CASSRGLHSGNTIYF
>few|NA|TRBJ1-5|TRBV9
TGTGCCAGCAGCGGAAACCCGCGGGGGACAAGCAATCAGCCCCAGCATTTT
CASSGNPRGTSNQPQHF
>NA|TRBD2|TRBJ2-3|TRBV11-3
TGTGCCAGCAGCCCAGCGGGAGAGGCCGCAGATACGCAGTATTTT
CASSPAGEAADTQYF
>few|TRBD2|TRBJ2-1|TRBV5-1
TGCGCCAGCAGCTTGGGGACTAGCCGTGAGCAGTTCTTC
CASSLGTSREQFF
>NA|TRBD1|TRBJ2-6|TRBV19
TGTGCCAGTAGTCCACTCGGACAGGCGTCGTACTCTGGGGCCAACGTCCTGACTTTC
CASSPLGQASYSGANVLTF
>once|TRBD1|TRBJ1-1|TRBV18
TGTGCCAGCTCACTCCGAGGACAGGGGGTAGGTTGCGCTGAAGCTTTCTTT
CASSLRGQGVGCAEAFF
>few|NA|TRBJ1-1|TRBV29-1
TGCAGCGTTGGGTCGCAGGCTGGGAACACTGAAGCTTTCTTT
CSVGSQAGNTEAFF
>few|NA|TRBJ1-2|TRBV4-1
TGCGCCAGCAGCCCCTGGGGCAGCAACTATGGCTACACCTTC
CASSPWGSNYGYTF
>NA|NA|TRBJ2-1|TRBV9
TGTGCCAGCACCGGGGGGCAGGGGGCGTACAATGAGCAGTTCTTC
CASTGGQGAYNEQFF
>few|NA|TRBJ2-1|TRBV7-3
TGTGCCAGCAGCGACACCCCAGCAGGTGAGCAGTTCTTC
CASSDTPAGEQFF
>NA|NA|TRBJ1-2|TRBV5-1
TGCGCCAGCAGCCTGGACGGGGACTATGGCTACACCTTC
CASSLDGDYGYTF
>NA|TRBD1|TRBJ2-7|TRBV7-6
TGTGCCAGCAGCTCCAGCGCTTCGACAGGGATAGGCGAGCAGTACTTC
CASSSSASTGIGEQYF
>NA|NA|TRBJ2-7|TRBV29-1
TGCAGCGTTTTGGGTCTTAGCTCCTACGAGCAGTACTTC
CSVLGLSSYEQYF
>NA|NA|TRBJ1-1|TRBV12-3/TRBV12-4
TGTGCCAGCAGCCCCCCGTATACTGAAGCTTTCTTT
CASSPPYTEAFF
>few|NA|TRBJ2-5|TRBV7-8
TGTGCCAGCAGCAACGAAAGGGGGGATGAGCACTTC
CASSNERGDEHF
>few|NA|TRBJ2-7|TRBV7-6
TGTGCCAGCAGCTTATACGACGGCTCGTACGAGCAGTACTTC
CASSLYDGSYEQYF
>NA|NA|TRBJ2-3|TRBV6-6
TGTGCCAGCAGCGCAACCGGGACATTGAGGGCAGATACGCAGTATTTT
CASSATGTLRADTQYF
>NA|NA|TRBJ2-7|TRBV6-5
TGTGCCAGCACTACCCCCTCGGGGGCCTACGAGCAGTACTTC
CASTTPSGAYEQYF
>NA|NA|TRBJ1-4|TRBV20-1
TGCAGTGCGGTCGCTTTGGCAACTAATGAAAAACTGTTTTTT
CSAVALATNEKLFF
>few|TRBD2|TRBJ2-7|TRBV29-1
TGCAGCGCCGGTGGTCCAGGCGGGGGGGCTTCCTACGAGCAGTACTTC
CSAGGPGGGASYEQYF
>many|NA|TRBJ1-1|TRBV29-1
TGCAGCGTTGAATCCGCCGGGATTGAAGCTTTCTTT
CSVESAGIEAFF
>few|NA|TRBJ2-7|TRBV7-2
TGTGCCAGCAGCCTGCGACAGGCCTCCTACGAGCAGTACTTC
CASSLRQASYEQYF
>few|NA|TRBJ2-1|TRBV6-2/TRBV6-3
TGTGCCAGCACGTCCGTATCAAGTCGCAATGAGCAGTTCTTC
CASTSVSSRNEQFF
>NA|TRBD2|TRBJ2-3|TRBV27
TGTGCCAGCTCCGAGACTAGCGGGAGCCTTATTACAGATACGCAGTATTTT
CASSETSGSLITDTQYF
>NA|NA|TRBJ2-2|TRBV23-1
TGCGCCAGCAGTCAATCGTGGGGCCCCGGGGAGCTGTTTTTT
CASSQSWGPGELFF
>NA|NA|TRBJ2-3|TRBV24-1
TGTGCCACCAGTGACCCTTCACAGGGAGGCACAGATACGCAGTATTTT
CATSDPSQGGTDTQYF
>NA|NA|TRBJ2-5|TRBV10-3
TGTGCCATCAGTGAGTCTCCCACGGAGACCCAGTACTTC
CAISESPTETQYF
>few|NA|TRBJ1-2|TRBV24-1
TGTGCCACCAGTATAGACAGCAACTATGGCTACACCTTC
CATSIDSNYGYTF
>few|NA|TRBJ2-1|TRBV10-3
TGTGCCATCAAAGGAGGGGATGAGCAGTTCTTC
CAIKGGDEQFF
>few|TRBD2|TRBJ2-3|TRBV3-1
TGTGCCAGCAGCCGCAACGTGGGAAGCGGGATGGATACGCAGTATTTT
CASSRNVGSGMDTQYF
>NA|TRBD2|TRBJ2-3|TRBV6-2/TRBV6-3
TGTGCCAGCAGTTATCCTATAAGCGGGGCTAGCACAGATACGCAGTATTTT
CASSYPISGASTDTQYF
>few|NA|TRBJ2-1|TRBV7-2
TGTGCCAGCAGCCCGTTGGGTTGGGCTTCTCTCCACAATGAGCAGTTCTTC
CASSPLGWASLHNEQFF
>NA|NA|TRBJ2-5|TRBV4-1
TGCGCCAGCAGCCAGATCTTGGACAGTCGGGAGACCCAGTACTTC
CASSQILDSRETQYF
>NA|NA|TRBJ2-1|TRBV15
TGTGCCACCAGCAGAGGGGGGGTCAATGAGCAGTTCTTC
CATSRGGVNEQFF
>NA|NA|TRBJ1-5|TRBV4-3
TGCGCCAGCAGCCAAGAAGTGGCAGGGGTTTATAGCAATCAGCCCCAGCATTTT
CASSQEVAGVYSNQPQHF
>few|NA|TRBJ2-4|TRBV7-2
TGTGCCAGCAGCGGGGGATCAGGTGGGACCGTTCAGTACTTC
CASSGGSGGTVQYF
>few|TRBD2|TRBJ2-5|TRBV15
TGTGCCACCAGCAGAGTACTAGCGGGGGGCCAAGAGACCCAGTACTTC
CATSRVLAGGQETQYF
>few|NA|TRBJ1-2|TRBV5-1
TGCGCCAGCAGCTACAACCCAGACTATGGCTACACCTTC
CASSYNPDYGYTF
>NA|NA|TRBJ2-5|TRBV11-3
TGTGCCAGCAGCTTACCGGTCGGACAGTGGGAGACCCAGTACTTC
CASSLPVGQWETQYF
>few|NA|TRBJ2-7|TRBV6-1
TGTGCCAGCAGTCCCTCTGCGGACCTCTACGAGCAGTACTTC
CASSPSADLYEQYF
>few|TRBD1|TRBJ2-7|TRBV27
TGTGCCAGCGGAAAGACAGGGGGCAGTTTGATCGTCTCCTACGAGCAGTACTTC
CASGKTGGSLIVSYEQYF
>NA|TRBD1|TRBJ1-1|TRBV7-6
TGTGCCAGCAGCTTAGAGGACAGGGGCTTACATGACACTGAAGCTTTCTTT
CASSLEDRGLHDTEAFF
>few|TRBD1|TRBJ1-2|TRBV5-1
TGCGCCAGCAGCTCCGGGACAGGGAGCGATGGCTACACCTTC
CASSSGTGSDGYTF
>NA|NA|TRBJ2-3|TRBV7-9
TGTGCCAGCAGCTTAGCCATGGTAGCAACTAGCACAGATACGCAGTATTTT
CASSLAMVATSTDTQYF
>few|NA|TRBJ1-5|TRBV10-3
TGTGCCATCAGTGAGTCGAAAGGCAGCCCCTCTACTCAGCCCCAGCATTTT
CAISESKGSPSTQPQHF
>NA|NA|TRBJ1-2|TRBV7-2
TGTGCCAGCAGCTCCCAAGCGGGGAGGGGCGATGGCTACACCTTC
CASSSQAGRGDGYTF
>NA|NA|TRBJ2-3|TRBV18
TGTGCCAGCTCACCACGGGGCCAAGGGCGAGTGTTCACAGATACGCAGTATTTT
CASSPRGQGRVFTDTQYF
>NA|NA|TRBJ2-7|TRBV4-2
TGTGCCAGCAGCCCGGGGTGGGGGAAATACGAGCAGTACTTC
CASSPGWGKYEQYF
>few|NA|TRBJ1-2|TRBV6-1
TGTGCCAGCAGTGAACAGGGTGTATACTATGGCTACACCTTC
CASSEQGVYYGYTF
>NA|NA|TRBJ1-1|TRBV6-5
TGTGCCAGCCGGCGGAGTATGAACACTGAAGCTTTCTTT
CASRRSMNTEAFF